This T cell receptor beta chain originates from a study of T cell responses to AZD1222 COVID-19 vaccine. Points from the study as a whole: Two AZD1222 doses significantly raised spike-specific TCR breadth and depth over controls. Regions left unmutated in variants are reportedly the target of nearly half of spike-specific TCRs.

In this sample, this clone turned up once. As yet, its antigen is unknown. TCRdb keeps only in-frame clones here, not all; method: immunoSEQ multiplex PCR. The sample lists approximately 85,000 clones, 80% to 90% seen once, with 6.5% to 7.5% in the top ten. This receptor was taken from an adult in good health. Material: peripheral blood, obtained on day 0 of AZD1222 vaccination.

CDR3 sequence (DNA): TGTGCCAGCAGCCCGGGACTGTTAAACAATGAGCAGTTCTTC. It encodes CASSPGLLNNEQFF. V usage is TRBV27 and J usage is TRBJ2-1; possibly TRBD2 for D (6 bases). In germline, CDR1 is MNHEY, CDR2 SMNVEV (reference sequence). The CDR3 is 14 residues long. V gave up 6 bases and J gave up 5 bases, with 14 bases separating them.